A single sample is the source of the 24 T cell receptor beta chains below, sequenced in a study of OX40 agonist ivuxolimab in advanced cancers. Produced via immunoSEQ multiplex PCR; TCRdb's table is partial and in-frame only. The sample lists 28,000 or so clones, about 88% seen once, with about 21% in the top ten. The source was CD4+ or CD8+ T cells sorted from blood, collected in a trial of the OX40 agonist ivuxolimab. The receptors shown here come from an adult with an advanced solid tumor such as melanoma, head and neck, liver or kidney cancer.

The chain has TRBV7-9 and TRBJ1-3, with D unclear. Germline CDR1 is SEHNR and CDR2 is FQNEAQ (reference sequence). Deletions cut 2 bases from V and 0 bases from J, with 8 bases between. The CDR3 loop spans 15 amino acids. CDR3: CASSLMTLSGNTIYF. The CDR3 DNA is TGTGCCAGCAGCTTAATGACCCTCTCTGGAAACACCATATATTTT.

The rearrangement joins TRBV21-1 to TRBJ2-7; the table's D gene call, TRBD2, was not cross checked with the DNA. TRBV21-1 is noted as a pseudogene. This CDR3 spans 17 amino acids. CDR3 sequence: CASSKPASGGAVYEQYF. CDR3 bases: TGTGCCAGCAGCAAACCCGCTAGCGGGGGGGCCGTCTACGAGCAGTACTTC.

This sequence joins TRBV29-1 and TRBJ1-2, with 10 bases that match TRBD1. V lost 7 bases to trimming and J lost 4 bases; unmatched junction nucleotides: 6. The V gene's germline CDR1 is SQVTM and CDR2 ANQGSEA. The CDR3 covers 13 residues. Here the CDR3 reads CSASGQGIYGYTF. The DNA for the CDR3 is TGCAGCGCCTCGGGACAGGGGATCTATGGCTACACCTTC. The full variable domain, with the rest looked up from reference TRBV29-1 and TRBJ1-2, is SAVISQKPSRDICQRGTSLTIQCQVDSQVTMMFWYRQQPGQSLTLIATANQGSEATYESGFVIDKFPISRPNLTFSTLTVSNMSPEDSSIYLCSASGQGIYGYTFGSGTRLTVV.

J is TRBJ2-1 and V is TRBV11-2, with a weak D call TRBD1 (5 bases). The CDR3 totals 13 residues. Germline lookup yields CDR1 SGHAT and CDR2 FQNNGV. V lost 1 base to trimming and J lost 7 bases, with 8 bases between them. The chain's CDR3 is CASSLGPGNEQFF. The CDR3 DNA reads as TGTGCCAGCAGCTTAGGACCAGGGAATGAGCAGTTCTTC.

This rearrangement joins TRBV7-7 to TRBJ2-3, with TRBD2 matching 11 bases. Looked up from germline, CDR1 is SSHAT and CDR2 is FNYEAQ (reference sequence). Unmatched junction bases numbered 8, after V lost 3 bases and J lost 0 bases. The CDR3 loop spans 18 amino acids. The CDR3 nucleotides are TGTGCCAGCAGCTTGTCGGTAGCGGGAGGGAGTAGCACAGATACGCAGTATTTT. It is translated as CASSLSVAGGSSTDTQYF.

The chain employs TRBV28 and TRBJ1-1, with unresolved D. V was pared by 5 bases and J by 0 bases, with 13 bases between. CDR1 and CDR2 from the germline V gene are MDHEN and SYDVKM. The CDR3 consists of 15 residues. The CDR3 loop reads CASSRAAFMNTEAFF. As DNA, the CDR3 is TGTGCCAGCAGTCGGGCGGCCTTTATGAACACTGAAGCTTTCTTT.

The chain carries TRBV9 and TRBJ2-3; the D gene is possibly TRBD2 (7 bases). The CDR3 has 16 residues. V lost 4 bases, J lost 3 bases, and 18 bases lay in between. CDR1 and CDR2 (germline): SGDLS, YYNGEE. CDR3 sequence (DNA): TGTGCCAGCAGCCCATTGTACCGGGGGGCTACAGATACGCAGTATTTT. Its protein is CASSPLYRGATDTQYF.

CDR3 sequence (DNA): TGCGCCAGCTCGAGGGGCGTATCTAATGAAAAACTGTTTTTT. This translates into CASSRGVSNEKLFF. The chain links TRBV10-1 to TRBJ1-4; a weak D match, TRBD1 (5 bases). This CDR3 is 14 amino acids long. V lost 8 bases and J 3 bases, leaving 13 bases between the germline ends. From germline, CDR1 is WNHNN and CDR2 SYGVQD (reference sequence).

The V and J genes are TRBV11-2 and TRBJ2-5; the D call may be TRBD1 or TRBD2 (6 bases each). This CDR3 is 12 amino acids long. In germline, CDR1 is SGHAT, CDR2 FQNNGV. The V gene lost 5 bases and the J gene lost 5 bases, with 9 bases spanning the gap. For the CDR3, the DNA is TGTGCCAGCAGCCAAGGGGGGGAGACCCAGTACTTC. Translation gives CASSQGGETQYF. The entire variable domain, with the rest obtained from reference TRBV11-2 and TRBJ2-5, is as follows: EAGVAQSPRYKIIEKRQSVAFWCNPISGHATLYWYQQILGQGPKLLIQFQNNGVVDDSQLPKDRFSAERLKGVDSTLKIQPAKLEDSAVYLCASSQGGETQYFGPGTRLLVL.

This chain links TRBV5-4 with TRBJ2-7; D is ambiguous. The V gene lost 0 bases and the J gene lost 4 bases, with 11 bases spanning the gap. The length of the CDR3 is 14 residues. CDR1 is SGHNT, CDR2 YYREEE, per germline (reference sequence). DNA of the CDR3: TGTGCCAGCAGCTTGGGAGGATACTCGTACGAGCAGTACTTC. It codes for CASSLGGYSYEQYF.

The sample holds a few counts of this clone. The chain joins TRBV7-9 to TRBJ2-7; D is unresolved. Per germline, CDR1 SEHNR and CDR2 FQNEAQ (reference sequence). The length of the CDR3 is 12 residues. Trimming removed 5 bases at V and 3 bases at J, with 8 bases between. CDR3 loop: CASSPRFYEQYF. The DNA for the CDR3 is TGTGCCAGCAGCCCAAGATTCTACGAGCAGTACTTC.

The chain couples TRBV12-5 to TRBJ2-3; possible D gene TRBD1, 5 bases. Germline-derived CDR1 and CDR2 are LGHNT and FRNRAP. The CDR3 spans 12 residues. Trimming cost V 10 bases and J 4 bases, with 12 bases left between them. CDR3 sequence: CATSGPADTQYF. CDR3 nucleotides: TGTGCTACGTCAGGGCCCGCAGATACGCAGTATTTT.

CDR3 in DNA: TGTGCCAGCAGCTACCGGGAGGGGCGCTACGAGCAGTACTTC. Protein: CASSYREGRYEQYF. The genes are TRBV5-4 and TRBJ2-7, with 8 bases fitting TRBD2. The CDR3 has 14 amino acids. Germline lookup yields CDR1 SGHNT and CDR2 YYREEE (reference sequence). V lost 3 bases to trimming and J lost 3 bases; unmatched junction nucleotides: 5.

The V and J genes are TRBV27 and TRBJ2-7; no reliable D call. The germline V and J ends were trimmed by 5 bases and 2 bases, with 10 bases remaining between them. The CDR3 sequence is 13 residues long. CDR1 is MNHEY, CDR2 SMNVEV, per germline (reference sequence). The CDR3 DNA sequence: TGTGCCAGCAGTCTCCAGGTCACCTACGAGCAGTACTTC. Amino acid sequence: CASSLQVTYEQYF.

V gene TRBV4-1 combines with J gene TRBJ1-1, with TRBD1 as a possible D gene (5 bases). This CDR3 comprises 15 residues. The germline V and J ends were trimmed by 4 bases and 4 bases, with 16 bases remaining between them. Germline V lookup: CDR1 MGHRA, CDR2 YSYEKL. CDR3 in DNA: TGCGCCAGCAGCCGATCCAGGGACGGGAGCACTGAAGCTTTCTTT. This encodes CASSRSRDGSTEAFF.

The V call is TRBV4-2, the J call TRBJ1-4, with D perhaps TRBD1 (5 bases). Germline V lookup: CDR1 LGHNA, CDR2 YNFKEQ. This CDR3 comprises 14 residues. Trimming took off 4 bases at V and 5 bases at J, with 11 bases between the two ends. The CDR3 loop reads CASSPGALNEKLFF. The CDR3 DNA is TGTGCCAGCAGCCCTGGGGCGCTCAATGAAAAACTGTTTTTT.

This chain joins TRBV5-4 and TRBJ2-3; 8 bases align to TRBD2. CDR3 length: 14 residues. The germline CDR1 and CDR2 sequences are SGHNT and YYREEE (reference sequence). V shed 0 bases and J 6 bases; nucleotides not matched to a gene: 3. CDR3 bases: TGTGCCAGCAGCTTGGTCGGGGGGGGCGATACGCAGTATTTT. Translated, it gives CASSLVGGGDTQYF.

This clone was detected a few times. This chain links TRBV9 with TRBJ2-6; D not certain. Germline lookup yields CDR1 SGDLS and CDR2 YYNGEE. V gave up 0 bases and J gave up 0 bases, with 10 bases separating them. The CDR3 has 17 amino acids. This chain's CDR3 is CASSVESLSSGANVLTF. CDR3 coding DNA: TGTGCCAGCAGCGTAGAGTCCCTCTCCTCTGGGGCCAACGTCCTGACTTTC.

This clone was observed a handful of times. The rearrangement joins TRBV19 to TRBJ1-1; D gene ambiguous. V was shortened by 2 bases and J by 4 bases, with 14 bases between the two germline ends. CDR1 and CDR2 from the germline V gene are LNHDA and SQIVND (reference sequence). The CDR3 spans 15 residues. DNA of the CDR3: TGTGCCAGTAGTATATCCGCAAATGCGGGCACTGAAGCTTTCTTT. It yields the protein CASSISANAGTEAFF.

The chain uses TRBV11-3 and TRBJ2-7; TRBD1 matches at 7 bases. The CDR3 totals 14 residues. CDR1 is SGHNT, CDR2 YENEEA, per germline. V trimming: 5 bases; J trimming: 1 base; junction bases outside the gene matches: 5. The chain's CDR3 is CASSARTGSYEQYF. The DNA for the CDR3 is TGTGCCAGCAGCGCCCGGACAGGTTCCTACGAGCAGTACTTC. The full variable domain, in which reference TRBV11-3 and TRBJ2-7 provide the parts outside the CDR3, is EAGVVQSPRYKIIEKKQPVAFWCNPISGHNTLYWYLQNLGQGPELLIRYENEEAVDDSQLPKDRFSAERLKGVDSTLKIQPAELGDSAVYLCASSARTGSYEQYFGPGTRLTVT.

This chain links TRBV7-9 with TRBJ2-1; D is possibly TRBD1 (6 bases). The CDR3 has 15 residues. V lost 2 bases to trimming and J lost 4 bases, with 12 bases between them. Germline V lookup: CDR1 SEHNR, CDR2 FQNEAQ (reference sequence). The chain's CDR3 is CASSLSQTGYNEQFF. CDR3 sequence (DNA): TGTGCCAGCAGCTTAAGTCAGACAGGTTACAATGAGCAGTTCTTC.

The gene calls are TRBV9 and TRBJ1-1; unclear D gene. CDR3 length equals 13 residues. Trimming cost V 1 base and J 1 base, with 5 bases left between them. Germline V gene sequence: CDR1 SGDLS, CDR2 YYNGEE. CDR3 in DNA: TGTGCCAGCAGCGTACAAGAGAACACTGAAGCTTTCTTT. This gives the protein CASSVQENTEAFF.

This chain joins TRBV7-2 and TRBJ2-7; 13 nucleotides match TRBD2. The CDR3 contains 17 residues. V lost 1 base to trimming and J lost 3 bases; unmatched junction nucleotides: 6. CDR1 is SGHTA and CDR2 is FQGNSA in the germline V gene. The CDR3 spells CASSLEPGTSGDYEQYF. The CDR3 DNA sequence: TGTGCCAGCAGCTTAGAGCCCGGGACTAGCGGGGACTACGAGCAGTACTTC.

This clone was picked up one time. This chain joins TRBV6-5 and TRBJ2-1, with a tentative D call TRBD1 (5 bases). The V gene's germline CDR1 is MNHEY and CDR2 SVGAGI. V was pared by 0 bases and J by 6 bases, with 6 bases between. CDR3 length: 13 residues. CDR3 residues: CASSYSQGNEQFF. Written as DNA, the CDR3 is TGTGCCAGCAGTTACTCCCAGGGCAATGAGCAGTTCTTC.